This entry lists 24 T cell receptor beta chains sequenced from one sample in a study of blood T cell repertoires in COVID-19. Libraries were prepared by immunoSEQ multiplex PCR; TCRdb keeps only in-frame clonotypes and omits some of them. The table includes 70,000 to 95,000 clones, 75% to 90% detected once. Sequenced: peripheral blood. Source of these receptors: a human donor in a cohort sampled during active COVID-19.

The V call is TRBV10-3, the J call TRBJ1-6; no clear D gene. The V and J ends lost 0 bases and 0 bases respectively, with 15 bases between them. Germline CDR1 and CDR2: ENHRY and SYGVKD. The CDR3 is 19 amino acids. DNA of the CDR3: TGTGCCATCAGTGAGTCTTCGACGGGAACGGCCTCCTATAATTCACCCCTCCACTTT. Its protein is CAISESSTGTASYNSPLHF.

V and J are TRBV7-3 and TRBJ1-2; the D gene is possibly TRBD1 (6 bases). Deletions cut 5 bases from V and 8 bases from J, with 15 bases between. There are 13 residues in the CDR3. Germline V lookup: CDR1 SGHTA, CDR2 FQGTGA. CDR3 protein: CASSRASGDGYTF. In DNA form, the CDR3 reads TGTGCCAGCAGCCGGGCCTCAGGGGACGGCTACACCTTC.

This chain connects TRBV4-1 to TRBJ1-1; D is ambiguous. Trimming removed 3 bases at V and 1 base at J, with 9 bases between. Per the germline V gene, CDR1 is MGHRA and CDR2 is YSYEKL. CDR3 length: 14 residues. The chain's CDR3 is CASSQPLRNTEAFF. DNA for the CDR3: TGCGCCAGCAGCCAGCCGCTAAGGAACACTGAAGCTTTCTTT.

As regards this clone: Other DNA sequences in this specimen translate into the identical CDR3. The chain carries TRBV9 and TRBJ1-6; 10 bases are a match to TRBD1. Germline assignment: CDR1 SGDLS and CDR2 YYNGEE. This CDR3 has 14 amino acids. The V segment lost 2 bases and the J segment 9 bases; nucleotides outside the gene matches: 2. The CDR3 protein is CASSVRDRGSPLHF. The CDR3 coding sequence is TGTGCCAGCAGCGTCCGGGACAGGGGTTCACCCCTCCACTTT.

V is TRBV19 and J is TRBJ2-1; tentative D call: TRBD1 (5 bases). The germline gives CDR1 LNHDA, CDR2 SQIVND (reference sequence). The CDR3 loop spans 15 amino acids. V lost 6 bases to trimming and J lost 6 bases, with 18 bases between them. This chain's CDR3 is CASSRASRWVNEQFF. CDR3 sequence (DNA): TGTGCCAGTAGCAGGGCAAGCCGATGGGTCAATGAGCAGTTCTTC.

This chain joins TRBV6-5 and TRBJ2-3; 7 bases are a match to TRBD1. V lost 0 bases and J lost 2; bases outside the gene matches: 5. The CDR3 is made up of 16 amino acids. CDR1 is MNHEY and CDR2 is SVGAGI in the germline V gene. The CDR3 sequence is CASSYSYTGATDTQYF. The CDR3, as DNA: TGTGCCAGCAGTTACTCGTATACAGGGGCCACAGATACGCAGTATTTT.

Worth noting for this clone: The junction does not match germline at one end; this may be a read error. The chain couples TRBV7-9 to TRBJ2-7; 8 nucleotides match TRBD2. CDR1 is SEHNR and CDR2 is FQNEAQ in the germline V gene (reference sequence). The CDR3 is 14 amino acids. CDR3 sequence: CASSSTTLGTSSHF. The CDR3 nucleotides are TGTGCCAGCAGCTCAACGACGTTAGGGACTAGTTCGCACTTC.

The gene calls are TRBV14 and TRBJ1-1, with unresolved D. This CDR3 comprises 12 residues. V was trimmed by 6 bases and J by 6 bases, leaving 11 bases between them. Germline V gives CDR1 SGHDN, CDR2 FVKESK. CDR3 nucleotides: TGTGCCAGCAGGAGGGCAGAAGCTGAAGCTTTCTTT. Its translation: CASRRAEAEAFF.

The V and J genes are TRBV5-1 and TRBJ2-7; 7 bases match TRBD1. This CDR3 has 18 residues. J gave up 0 bases and V 0 bases, and 12 bases lay outside the gene matches. Germline V gives CDR1 SGHRS, CDR2 YFSETQ. The CDR3 loop is CASSLGLGTALLSYEQYF. The CDR3 region has the DNA TGCGCCAGCAGCTTGGGTCTAGGGACAGCTCTACTCTCCTACGAGCAGTACTTC.

This clone came up a few times. This sequence joins TRBV9 and TRBJ1-2; D may be TRBD1 (5 bases). Germline values: CDR1 SGDLS, CDR2 YYNGEE. V gave up 0 bases and J gave up 5 bases, with 8 bases separating them. This CDR3 is built from 13 residues. The CDR3 DNA sequence: TGTGCCAGCAGCGTAGTGGCAGGGTATGGCTACACCTTC. Translating gives CASSVVAGYGYTF.

The chain recombines TRBV7-9 with TRBJ2-5, with TRBD1 matching 8 bases. CDR1 and CDR2 from the germline V gene are SEHNR and FQNEAQ (reference sequence). V was clipped by 2 bases and J by 5 bases; unmatched bases: 10. This CDR3 has 16 amino acids. DNA of the CDR3: TGTGCCAGCAGCTTATTGATGCAGGGGGCTGGGGAGACCCAGTACTTC. Protein: CASSLLMQGAGETQYF.

The V call is TRBV2, the J call TRBJ1-2; TRBD1 agrees at 8 bases. CDR1 is SNHLY and CDR2 is FYNNEI in the germline V gene. With 6 bases clipped from V and 8 bases from J, the junction kept 5 bases outside the gene matches. There are 12 residues in the CDR3. The CDR3 bases are TGTGCCAGCAGACCGGACAGGGCCGGCTACACCTTC. Translating it yields CASRPDRAGYTF.

This clone was seen a handful of times. The chain has TRBV18 and TRBJ2-2; D is possibly TRBD2 (5 bases). Trimming pared 1 base from V and 1 base from J, leaving 7 bases between. In germline, CDR1 is KGHSH, CDR2 LQKENI. The CDR3 has 15 residues. The DNA of the CDR3 is TGTGCCAGCTCACCACGTCGGGGGAACACCGGGGAGCTGTTTTTT. Translation: CASSPRRGNTGELFF.

The chain recombines TRBV7-9 with TRBJ2-7, with unresolved D. CDR1 and CDR2 from the germline V gene are SEHNR and FQNEAQ (reference sequence). V lost 1 base, J lost 0 bases, and 10 bases lay in between. This CDR3 has 15 amino acids. The CDR3 loop reads CASSLVGQASYEQYF. The CDR3 DNA reads TGTGCCAGCAGCTTAGTGGGCCAGGCCTCCTACGAGCAGTACTTC.

This chain links TRBV24-1 with TRBJ2-3; 11 bases map to TRBD2. Per germline, CDR1 KGHDR and CDR2 SFDVKD. V shed 4 bases and J 2 bases; nucleotides not matched to a gene: 4. The CDR3 length is 16 residues. The CDR3: CATSDQTSGITDTQYF. The CDR3 nucleotides read TGTGCCACCAGTGACCAGACTAGCGGGATCACAGATACGCAGTATTTT.

The chain joins TRBV7-3 to TRBJ2-3; TRBD1 might be the D (6 bases). Germline V gene data show CDR1 as SGHTA and CDR2 as FQGTGA. The CDR3 is 14 residues long. The V gene lost 4 bases and the J gene lost 2 bases, with 10 bases spanning the gap. The DNA of the CDR3 is TGTGCCAGCAGCTCAGGACAGCTCACAGATACGCAGTATTTT. This encodes CASSSGQLTDTQYF.

The genes are TRBV28 and TRBJ1-4; D is perhaps TRBD1 (5 bases). The V gene lost 1 base and the J gene lost 3 bases, with 15 bases spanning the gap. Germline V gene data show CDR1 as MDHEN and CDR2 as SYDVKM. The CDR3 sequence is 17 residues long. CDR3 region: CASSLLAGRGANEKLFF. The DNA of the CDR3 is TGTGCCAGCAGTTTATTAGCAGGGCGCGGGGCTAATGAAAAACTGTTTTTT.

J is TRBJ2-3 and V is TRBV5-8; no clear D. Trimming cost V 4 bases and J 2 bases, with 5 bases left between them. This CDR3 region has 12 residues. Germline CDR1 and CDR2: SGHTS and YDEGEE. The CDR3 loop reads CASSLFTDTQYF. The CDR3 coding sequence is TGTGCCAGCAGCCTCTTCACAGATACGCAGTATTTT.

The chain uses TRBV6-5 and TRBJ2-7, with D maybe TRBD1 (5 bases). In germline, CDR1 is MNHEY, CDR2 SVGAGI. Trimming cost V 4 bases and J 0 bases, with 13 bases left between them. This CDR3 has 15 residues. This CDR3 is CASSSMDTFSYEQYF. CDR3 coding DNA: TGTGCCAGCAGTTCCATGGACACCTTCTCCTACGAGCAGTACTTC.

The chain links TRBV7-2 to TRBJ1-3; 7 bases match TRBD1. The trim removed 6 bases at V and 0 bases at J, leaving 8 bases unmatched. CDR3 size: 16 residues. CDR1 and CDR2 (germline): SGHTA, FQGNSA. This CDR3 is CASSSSQGDSGNTIYF. In DNA, the CDR3 is TGTGCCAGCAGTTCCTCCCAGGGGGACTCTGGAAACACCATATATTTT. Looking up the rest from reference TRBV7-2 and TRBJ1-3 gives the full variable domain: GAGVSQSPSNKVTEKGKDVELRCDPISGHTALYWYRQSLGQGLEFLIYFQGNSAPDKSGLPSDRFSAERTGGSVSTLTIQRTQQEDSAVYLCASSSSQGDSGNTIYFGEGSWLTVV.

The chain combines TRBV7-2 with TRBJ1-3; weak D call: TRBD1 (6 bases). The CDR3 has 13 amino acids. Germline-derived CDR1 and CDR2 are SGHTA and FQGNSA. V lost 5 bases, J lost 3 bases, and 8 bases lay in between. CDR3 sequence reads: CASSGQIGNTIYF. The CDR3 DNA reads as TGTGCCAGCAGCGGACAGATTGGAAACACCATATATTTT.

The chain combines TRBV6-2 or TRBV6-3 with TRBJ2-1, with TRBD2 matching 13 bases. The length of the CDR3 is 18 residues. V dropped 5 bases and J dropped 0; count of bases not matched to a gene: 7. Germline CDR1 and CDR2: MNHEY and SVGEGT. In nucleotides, the CDR3 is TGTGCCAGCAGTGACCAACTAGCGGGGGGGAGCTCCTACAATGAGCAGTTCTTC. It is translated as CASSDQLAGGSSYNEQFF.

The genes are TRBV28 and TRBJ1-1; TRBD1 agrees at 7 bases. The CDR3 covers 14 residues. V gave up 1 base and J gave up 11 bases; unmatched junction bases: 10. Germline V gene data show CDR1 as MDHEN and CDR2 as SYDVKM. CDR3 DNA: TGTGCCAGCAGTTTATTGACAGGGAAGCTGGGGGCTTTCTTT. Translated: CASSLLTGKLGAFF.

This clone was seen only a few times. This chain connects TRBV15 to TRBJ1-5; D not certain. V was trimmed by 0 bases and J by 5 bases, leaving 5 bases between them. CDR3 length equals 13 residues. CDR1 and CDR2 from the germline V gene are LNHNV and YYDKDF (reference sequence). As DNA, the CDR3 is TGTGCCACCAGCAGAGATTCGGATCAGCCCCAGCATTTT. Its protein is CATSRDSDQPQHF.